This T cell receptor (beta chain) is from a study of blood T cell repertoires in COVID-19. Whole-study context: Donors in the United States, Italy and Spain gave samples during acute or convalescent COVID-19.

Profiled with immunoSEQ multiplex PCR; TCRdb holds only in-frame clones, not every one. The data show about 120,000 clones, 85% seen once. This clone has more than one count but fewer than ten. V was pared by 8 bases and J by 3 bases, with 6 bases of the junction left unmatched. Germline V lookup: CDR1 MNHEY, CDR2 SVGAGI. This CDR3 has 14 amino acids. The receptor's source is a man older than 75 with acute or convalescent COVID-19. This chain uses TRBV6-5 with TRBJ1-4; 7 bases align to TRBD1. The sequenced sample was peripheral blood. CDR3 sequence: CASCTGTANEKLFF. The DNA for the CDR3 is TGTGCCAGCTGCACCGGGACAGCTAATGAAAAACTGTTTTTT.